The 12 T cell receptor beta chains below were found in one sample sequenced in a study of metastatic and nonmetastatic thyroid tumors. Using MiXCR, TCRdb re-called clones from the PCR reads. In the table there are about 8,000 clones, under 20% of which are singletons. Each patient came to thyroid surgery without any prior treatment (of any kind). The source material was adjacent normal tissue. Source of these receptors: a female donor with papillary thyroid cancer or a benign thyroid nodule (not recorded which). Some clones in this sample may be carry-over from other donors' samples.

This clone appeared many times. A much larger clone differs from this one at a single base, so this may be a read error. No conserved phenylalanine or tryptophan ends this CDR3, so it is likely a read error. The rearrangement joins TRBV11-2 to TRBJ1-5; TRBD1 matches 9 bases. The germline V gene encodes CDR1 SGHAT and CDR2 FQNNGV. V shed 5 bases, J shed 6 bases, and the junction held 5 bases outside the gene matches. This CDR3 is built from 14 residues. For the CDR3, the DNA is TGTGCCAGCAGCCTACAGGGGGCAGGTCAGCCCCAGCATCTT. This translates into CASSLQGAGQPQHL.

This clone was detected many times. The V call is TRBV19, the J call TRBJ1-4; no clear D. The CDR3 extends over 13 amino acids. The V gene's germline CDR1 is LNHDA and CDR2 SQIVND (reference sequence). Trimming took 7 bases from V and 1 from J, leaving 7 bases between them. The CDR3 protein is CASKRETNEKLFF. CDR3 bases: TGTGCCAGTAAGAGGGAAACTAATGAAAAACTGTTTTTT.

About this clone itself: This likely comes from a read error, as the CDR3 has no conserved phenylalanine or tryptophan at its end. V and J are TRBV7-9 and TRBJ2-3; TRBD2 aligns across 7 bases. CDR3 length equals 13 residues. CDR1 and CDR2 from the germline V gene are SEHNR and FQNEAQ (reference sequence). The CDR3 bases are TGTGCCGGCAGCTTAGCGGGCGCAGATACGCAGTATTTA. Translation gives CAGSLAGADTQYL.

A word on this clone: One junction end does not reproduce the germline sequence, and a read error may be involved. The genes are TRBV6-2 or TRBV6-3 and TRBJ2-2; 7 nucleotides match TRBD2. The germline V gene has CDR1 MNHEY and CDR2 SVGEGT. This CDR3 has 13 residues. For the CDR3, the DNA is TGTCCCAGCAATTTGAGACTAGCCGGGGAGCTGATTTTT. It yields the protein CPSNLRLAGELIF.

Sample share makes this clone medium-sized. V gene TRBV11-2 combines with J gene TRBJ1-5; D gene unclear. The CDR3 covers 17 residues. CDR1 is SGHAT, CDR2 FQNNGV, per germline. V lost 0 bases and J 5 bases, leaving 17 bases between the germline ends. CDR3 coding DNA: TGTGCCAGCAGCTTAGATCGGGCCGGAAAGGAGGATCAGCCCCAGCATTTT. It encodes CASSLDRAGKEDQPQHF.

The V gene is TRBV20-1, the J gene TRBJ1-4; D might be TRBD1 (5 bases). CDR3 size: 16 residues. CDR1 and CDR2 from the germline V gene are DFQATT and SNEGSKA (reference sequence). With 0 bases removed from V and 5 bases from J, the gap between germline ends came to 16 bases. This CDR3 reads CSARDLYGTLNEKLFF. Here the CDR3 DNA reads TGCAGTGCTAGAGATTTGTACGGGACTCTCAATGAAAAACTGTTTTTT.

The rearrangement uses TRBV5-6 and TRBJ2-7; no clear D gene. V was clipped by 3 bases and J by 0 bases, with 16 bases between them. The CDR3 runs 16 residues. CDR1 and CDR2 from the germline V gene are SGHDT and YYEEEE. The CDR3 DNA reads TGTGCCAGCAGCTCATTGCCGGACCCGACCTCCTACGAGCAGTACTTC. This encodes CASSSLPDPTSYEQYF.

To note about this clone: No DNA is shown, since the ends of the CDR3 on it are uncertain; the CDR3 is the one TCRdb lists. The chain links TRBV30 to TRBJ1-1; the D call TRBD1 from the table was never checked on the DNA. Germline CDR1 reads GTSNPN; CDR2 reads SVGIG (reference sequence). Including both end residues, the CDR3 is 13 amino acids long. The CDR3 is CAWSVGRGSEASF.

Of note for this clone: One end of the junction is discordant with germline, which a read error may explain. The chain uses TRBV4-1 and TRBJ2-7, with TRBD2 matching 7 bases. The CDR3 is 18 amino acids. Germline CDR1 and CDR2: MGHRA and YSYEKL. The DNA for the CDR3 is TGCGCCAGCAGCCAAGATCGGGCTAGCGCGGGAGAATCCTGCGAGCAGTACTTC. It codes for CASSQDRASAGESCEQYF.

This clone was seen more than once but under ten times. The chain carries TRBV2 and TRBJ1-6, with D possibly TRBD1 on 5 matching bases. This CDR3 spans 14 amino acids. The germline V gene has CDR1 SNHLY and CDR2 FYNNEI. Trimming took 7 bases from V and 7 from J, leaving 14 bases between them. The CDR3 DNA reads TGTGCCAGCATCCGGGACGGACGGAATTCACCCCTCCACTTT. Its translation is CASIRDGRNSPLHF.

This clone was counted between two and nine times. The rearrangement joins TRBV19 to TRBJ1-2; 7 bases match TRBD1. Trimming removed 3 bases from V and 0 bases from J; junction bases left unmatched: 4. CDR1 and CDR2 (germline): LNHDA, SQIVND (reference sequence). The CDR3 consists of 15 residues. The CDR3: CASSILTGANYGYTF. CDR3 DNA sequence: TGTGCCAGTAGTATTCTTACAGGGGCTAACTATGGCTACACCTTC.

This clone ranks as medium-sized. The CDR3 is CASSLGGTTQETQYF. DNA for the CDR3: TGTGCCAGCAGCCTCGGCGGGACTACCCAAGAGACCCAGTACTTC. The chain joins TRBV11-1 to TRBJ2-5; TRBD2 agrees at 7 bases. The V gene end was trimmed by 5 bases and the J gene end by 1 base; junction bases not matched to a gene: 7. This CDR3 region has 15 residues. Germline V gives CDR1 SGHAT, CDR2 FQDESV (reference sequence).